The present T cell receptor (beta chain) was sequenced within a study of T-cell memory formation after mild COVID-19 (dated by TCRdb to the early 2020s). About the investigation overall: TCR sequence clusters from the two donors were largely donor specific. The cohort was made up of two young adult volunteers, one female and one male, who were previously healthy. Longitudinal TCRalpha and TCRbeta repertoire sequencing tracked T-cell clones expanding and contracting after mild COVID-19 in a couple of donors.

Ficoll-Paque density gradient centrifugation was used to isolate PBMCs. The sequencer listed for this sample is Illumina NovaSeq 6000. TCRalpha and TCRbeta cDNA libraries were built by 5'RACE with constant-segment primers, adding sample barcodes and unique molecular identifiers. RNA was extracted from every sample with Trizol reagent. The libraries were amplified in two PCR steps, and the second step added a second sample barcode and Illumina TruSeq adapters. Libraries were sequenced on an Illumina NovaSeq with 2 x 150 bp paired-end reads. Processing in the source paper ran as follows. Reads were demultiplexed and collapsed into UMI-guided consensus sequences with migec v1.2.7. With mixcr v2.1.11, UMI consensuses were aligned to TRA and TRB V and J templates and assembled into clonotypes. A clonotype was counted as expanded or contracted only if both edgeR and NoisET called the change significant, with noise models trained on biological replicates. For edgeR calls, a false discovery rate-adjusted p below 0.01 and a log2 fold-change threshold of 1 were applied. PCA with hierarchical clustering of max-normalized trajectories of the 1000 most abundant clonotypes was used as exploratory dynamics analysis. Each responding clone was given a CD4 or CD8 phenotype based on the CD4+ and CD8+ repertoires, which had been sequenced separately. TCRdb trimmed public reads at Q25 via fastp, called clones via MiXCR and kept in-frame beta chains. Entries are consolidated by CDR3 protein sequence, retaining the most common genes and DNA. The V and J calls and clone size come from TCRdb's table, not from the authors' own analysis. This sample gives around 150,000 distinct CDR3 sequences in total; roughly 11% of them show up just once. Roughly 3.8% of the sample rests with the top ten.

The sample holds a few counts of this clonotype. Which antigen it targets is not known. No per-base quality is available; no much larger clone lies one base away. What the study reported, not specific to this receptor: Contracting CD4+ clones were located mainly in the CM and EM memory subsets, whereas CD8+ clones were found to be enriched in EMRA. Some responding clones were found in pre-infection memory, which suggests that pre-existing cross-reactive memory T cells took part in the SARS-CoV-2 response. Balanced CD4/CD8 phenotypes were observed for clones contracting from day 15 to 85, whereas a bias towards CD4+ was observed for a second wave of clones expanding from day 15 to 37. Whether the second-wave clones peaking on day 37 were SARS-CoV-2 specific was not confirmed. The study included only two mild cases, and larger cohorts that include severe cases with pre-infection samples were judged to be necessary.

The clonotype was recovered from a man between 18 and 35 years old who had mild COVID-19 (a few samples of this study predate the infection). The sample titles of this study are shuffled in the database, so cell type and time point are left out; the donor was told from shared clones. Sequenced: PBMCs or a T cell subset sorted from them (not recorded which).

The nucleotide sequence is TGTGCCAGCAGCTTAAGGGGGAGAGCGGCTGAAGCTTTCTTT. Its translation reads: CASSLRGRAAEAFF. The chain is assembled from TRBV7-8 and TRBJ1-1, and perhaps TRBD1 as D gene, on 6 matching bases. The germline V gene supplies CDR1 SGHVS and CDR2 FQNEAQ. Including the terminal cysteine and phenylalanine, the CDR3 comprises 14 residues. The kept DNA is CDR3 alone, 42 bases in frame from the first base. V is clipped by 2 bases and J by 6 bases, and the sequence between their germline boundaries is 13 bases long.